One and the same sample provided the 9 T cell receptor beta chains below, sequenced in a study of hypomethylating agent response in myelodysplastic syndrome. Libraries were prepared by immunoSEQ multiplex PCR; TCRdb keeps only in-frame clonotypes and omits some of them. The sample records approximately 9,300 clones, over 80% being singletons. The sequences come from bone marrow, collected before or after starting hypomethylating agent treatment for myelodysplastic syndrome (not recorded which). Receptors were obtained from a human donor with myelodysplastic syndrome.

This chain joins TRBV5-6 and TRBJ2-7; D is uncertain. This CDR3 has 14 residues. Between the trimmed V and J ends, which lost 4 bases and 2 bases, there was a span of 13 bases. The germline V gene has CDR1 SGHDT and CDR2 YYEEEE. The CDR3 here is CASSALEKPYEQYF. CDR3 bases: TGTGCCAGCAGCGCCTTAGAAAAACCCTACGAGCAGTACTTC.

This clone has a handful of counts. The chain combines TRBV2 with TRBJ1-2, with D tentatively TRBD1 (6 bases). Germline CDR1 and CDR2: SNHLY and FYNNEI. The CDR3 covers 10 residues. Trimming removed 6 bases from V and 13 bases from J, with 12 bases in between. The chain's CDR3 is CASRVAGATF. The CDR3 DNA sequence: TGTGCCAGCAGGGTGGCAGGGGCCACCTTC.

This chain joins TRBV19 and TRBJ2-1; TRBD1 is a possible D gene (6 bases). Germline V gives CDR1 LNHDA, CDR2 SQIVND (reference sequence). This CDR3 has 15 residues. The germline V and J ends were trimmed by 2 bases and 2 bases, with 10 bases remaining between them. The CDR3 spells CASSIQQGPYNEQFF. CDR3 nucleotide sequence: TGTGCCAGTAGTATACAACAGGGTCCCTACAATGAGCAGTTCTTC.

The rearrangement links TRBV6-1 to TRBJ1-2, with D possibly being TRBD1 (6 bases). Germline CDR1 is MNHNS and CDR2 is SASEGT. Trimming pared 10 bases from V and 6 bases from J, leaving 15 bases between. This CDR3 is 12 amino acids long. In DNA, the CDR3 is TGTGCCATACTGGGGGCAGGGCATGGCTACACCTTC. Protein: CAILGAGHGYTF.

J is TRBJ1-5 and V is TRBV14; 10 bases are shared with TRBD1. V was pared by 1 base and J by 6 bases, with 9 bases of the junction left unmatched. This CDR3 is 17 amino acids long. Germline CDR1 and CDR2: SGHDN and FVKESK. Here the CDR3 DNA reads TGTGCCAGCAGCCAAGTAGGTCGACAGGGGGCGTCTCAGCCCCAGCATTTT. Translation gives CASSQVGRQGASQPQHF.

CDR3 sequence (DNA): TGTGCCAGCAGTTACTCAGGACATATGAACACTGAAGCTTTCTTT. This gives the protein CASSYSGHMNTEAFF. The chain links TRBV6-5 to TRBJ1-1; D might be TRBD1 (5 bases). The CDR3 loop spans 15 amino acids. Germline V CDR1 and CDR2: MNHEY, SVGAGI. The V gene lost 0 bases and the J gene lost 0 bases, with 8 bases spanning the gap.

CDR3 residues: CASSIRTGAYEQYF. In DNA form, the CDR3 reads TGCGCCAGCAGCATACGGACAGGAGCCTACGAGCAGTACTTC. This chain joins TRBV5-1 and TRBJ2-5; 7 bases map to TRBD1. The assigned J gene may be wrong: the sequence end matches TRBJ2-7 better. In germline, CDR1 is SGHRS, CDR2 YFSETQ. This CDR3 comprises 14 residues.

This chain joins TRBV2 and TRBJ1-3, with D unclear. V lost 3 bases to trimming and J lost 0 bases, with 6 bases between them. The CDR3 extends over 14 amino acids. Per germline, CDR1 SNHLY and CDR2 FYNNEI. The CDR3 sequence: CASSDFFSGNTIYF. In DNA, the CDR3 is TGTGCCAGCAGTGATTTCTTCTCTGGAAACACCATATATTTT.

The V gene is TRBV28, the J gene TRBJ2-3; 13 nucleotides line up with TRBD2. Germline values: CDR1 MDHEN, CDR2 SYDVKM. The ends lost 6 bases at V and 6 bases at J; junction bases unmatched: 6. The CDR3 length is 15 residues. The CDR3 DNA sequence: TGTGCCAGCAGGTGGACTAGCGGGAGAAGTGATACGCAGTATTTT. Its translation: CASRWTSGRSDTQYF. Full variable domain (outside the CDR3, taken from reference TRBV28 and TRBJ2-3): DVKVTQSSRYLVKRTGEKVFLECVQDMDHENMFWYRQDPGLGLRLIYFSYDVKMKEKGDIPEGYSVSREKKERFSLILESASTNQTSMYLCASRWTSGRSDTQYFGPGTRLTVL.